This T cell receptor (beta chain) was captured in a study of T-cell reconstitution after alpha-beta-depleted transplantation in children. The authors prepared the TCRbeta library with unique molecular identifiers. From the PCR reads, TCRdb called clonotypes with MiXCR, one entry per CDR3 protein. The top ten clones hold around 30% of a sample with around 52,000 distinct CDR3 sequences, less than 6% of them seen once. Many counts were recorded for this clonotype. Germline V gene data show CDR1 as SEHNR and CDR2 as FQNEAQ (reference sequence). The ends were cut back, 0 bases at V and 1 base at J, with 11 bases in the middle. The CDR3 has 16 amino acids.

The gene calls are TRBV7-9 and TRBJ2-3, with D tentatively TRBD2 (6 bases). The sample here was PBMCs, mostly from graft donor cells, taken 60 days after TCRalphabeta/CD19-depleted stem cell transplant. This sequence originates from a female patient aged 2-9 years who had a stem cell transplant for aplastic anemia, so the T cells may come from the graft donor. The CDR3 loop reads CASSLATGEGTDTQYF. The CDR3, as DNA: TGTGCCAGCAGCTTAGCGACGGGGGAGGGCACAGATACGCAGTATTTT. The full variable domain, completed using reference TRBV7-9 and TRBJ2-3, is DTGVSQNPRHKITKRGQNVTFRCDPISEHNRLYWYRQTLGQGPEFLTYFQNEAQLEKSRLLSDRFSAERPKGSFSTLEIQRTEQGDSAMYLCASSLATGEGTDTQYFGPGTRLTVL.